This T cell receptor (beta chain) was found in a study of graft-versus-host responses after intestinal transplantation. The overall study: Each recipient received a multivisceral, liver-intestinal, or isolated intestinal graft. Among the recipients, all got anti-thymocyte globulin induction and then tacrolimus and steroids for about 3 years.

The table came from immunoSEQ multiplex PCR; TCRdb's copy has only in-frame clones and leaves some out. The sample includes fewer than 90,000 clones, approximately 94% of them seen just once. To note about this clone: Its target is not known.

Study-wide points: GvH clones were found in recipient marrow; some appeared first in ileum or blood.

The clonotype was recovered from a human donor who was the organ donor for an intestinal transplant. Here the sequenced sample was unstimulated CD4+ T cells sorted from spleen or lymph node cells, taken before transplant.

CDR3 loop: CASRGIAENYEQYF. The CDR3 DNA sequence: TGTGCCAGCAGGGGGATAGCGGAAAACTACGAGCAGTACTTC. The chain uses TRBV6-5 and TRBJ2-7, with D possibly being TRBD2 (6 bases). V was shortened by 6 bases and J by 3 bases, with 15 bases between the two germline ends. The CDR3 spans 14 residues. Germline CDR1 reads MNHEY; CDR2 reads SVGAGI.